This TCR beta chain emerged from a study of shared clonotypes between healthy human individuals. Overall study: Each donor contributed plates that comprised three CD4 naive, three CD4 memory, two CD8 naive and one CD8 memory.

For each subset, genomic DNA was distributed in equal portions over several immunoSEQ plates. Profiled with immunoSEQ multiplex PCR; TCRdb holds only in-frame clones, not every one. The sample holds roughly 2.5 million clones; more than 80% are singletons and the top ten take roughly 0.13%. Into CD45RA+ naive and CD45RA-negative memory subsets, the CD4+ cells were split. Germline CDR1 ENHRY, CDR2 SYGVKD. There are 14 residues in the CDR3. Losses at the gene ends were 6 bases for V and 5 bases for J; bases not matched to a gene: 7. This TCR was recovered from a man in his late teens or twenties in good health. Input material: naive CD4+ T cells sorted from blood. This sample's subset: CD45RA+ positively selected. This chain uses TRBV10-3 with TRBJ2-3; 8 positions match TRBD2. In nucleotides, the CDR3 is TGTGCCATCAGAGAGGGACTAGGGGGAGATACGCAGTATTTT. It yields the protein CAIREGLGGDTQYF.